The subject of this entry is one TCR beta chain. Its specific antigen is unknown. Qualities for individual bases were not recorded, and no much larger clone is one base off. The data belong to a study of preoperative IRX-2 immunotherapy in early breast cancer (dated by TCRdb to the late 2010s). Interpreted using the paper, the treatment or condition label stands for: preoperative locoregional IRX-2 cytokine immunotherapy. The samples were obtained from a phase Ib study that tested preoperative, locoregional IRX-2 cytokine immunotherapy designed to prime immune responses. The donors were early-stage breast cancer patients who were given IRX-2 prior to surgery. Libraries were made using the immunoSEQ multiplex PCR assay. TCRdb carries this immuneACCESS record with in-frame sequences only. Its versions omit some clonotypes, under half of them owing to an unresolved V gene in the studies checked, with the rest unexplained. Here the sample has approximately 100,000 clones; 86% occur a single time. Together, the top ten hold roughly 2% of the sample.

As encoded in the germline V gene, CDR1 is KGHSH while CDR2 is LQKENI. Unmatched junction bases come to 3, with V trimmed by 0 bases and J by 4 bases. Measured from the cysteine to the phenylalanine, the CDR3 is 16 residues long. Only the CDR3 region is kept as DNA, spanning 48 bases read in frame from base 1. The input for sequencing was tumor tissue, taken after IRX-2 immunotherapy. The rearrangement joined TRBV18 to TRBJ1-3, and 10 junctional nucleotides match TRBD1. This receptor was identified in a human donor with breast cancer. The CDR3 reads CASSPPGTGAGNTIYF. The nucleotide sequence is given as TGTGCCAGCTCACCACCGGGGACAGGGGCAGGAAACACCATATATTTT. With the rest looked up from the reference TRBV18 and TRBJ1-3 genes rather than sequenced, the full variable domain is NAGVMQNPRHLVRRRGQEARLRCSPMKGHSHVYWYRQLPEEGLKFMVYLQKENIIDESGMPKERFSAEFPKEGPSILRIQQVVRGDSAAYFCASSPPGTGAGNTIYFGEGSWLTVV.